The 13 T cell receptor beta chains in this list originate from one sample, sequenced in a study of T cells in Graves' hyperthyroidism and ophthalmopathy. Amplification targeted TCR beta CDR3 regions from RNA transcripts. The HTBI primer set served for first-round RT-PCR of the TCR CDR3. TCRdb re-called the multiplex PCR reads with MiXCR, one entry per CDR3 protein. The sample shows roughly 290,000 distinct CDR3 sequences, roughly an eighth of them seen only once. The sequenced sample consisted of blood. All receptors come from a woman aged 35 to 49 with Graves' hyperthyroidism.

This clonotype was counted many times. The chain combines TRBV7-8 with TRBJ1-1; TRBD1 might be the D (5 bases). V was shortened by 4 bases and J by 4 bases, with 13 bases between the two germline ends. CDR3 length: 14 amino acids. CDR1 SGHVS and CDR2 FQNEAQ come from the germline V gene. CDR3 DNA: TGTGCCAGCAGCTGGGGCCGAAGGAGCACTGAAGCTTTCTTT. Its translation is CASSWGRRSTEAFF. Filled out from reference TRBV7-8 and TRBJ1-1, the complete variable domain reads GAGVSQSPRYKVAKRGQDVALRCDPISGHVSLFWYQQALGQGPEFLTYFQNEAQLDKSGLPSDRFFAERPEGSVSTLKIQRTQQEDSAVYLCASSWGRRSTEAFFGQGTRLTVV.

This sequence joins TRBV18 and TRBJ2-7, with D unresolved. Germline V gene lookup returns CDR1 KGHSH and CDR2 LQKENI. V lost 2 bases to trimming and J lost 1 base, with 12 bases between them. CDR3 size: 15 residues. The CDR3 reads CASSPNPRSSYEQYF. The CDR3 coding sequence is TGTGCCAGCTCACCAAACCCCAGGAGTTCCTACGAGCAGTACTTC.

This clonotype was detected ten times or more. CDR3 protein: CAWKWTGGRDTQYF. DNA for the CDR3: TGTGCCTGGAAGTGGACAGGGGGCCGAGATACGCAGTATTTT. The V gene is TRBV30, the J gene TRBJ2-3; 11 bases line up with TRBD1. Germline loops: CDR1 GTSNPN, CDR2 SVGIG (reference sequence). The trim removed 4 bases at V and 5 bases at J, leaving 5 bases unmatched. The CDR3 has 14 residues.

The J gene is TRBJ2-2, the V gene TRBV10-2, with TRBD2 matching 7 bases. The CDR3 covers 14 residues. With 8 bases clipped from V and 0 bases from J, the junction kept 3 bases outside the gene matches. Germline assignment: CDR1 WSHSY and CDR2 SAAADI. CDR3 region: CASAGVANTGELFF. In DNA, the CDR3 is TGCGCCAGCGCGGGAGTGGCGAACACCGGGGAGCTGTTTTTT.

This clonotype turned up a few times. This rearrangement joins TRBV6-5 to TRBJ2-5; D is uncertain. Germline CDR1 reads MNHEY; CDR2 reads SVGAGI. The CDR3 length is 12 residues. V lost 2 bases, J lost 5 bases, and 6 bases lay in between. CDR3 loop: CASSYPAETQYF. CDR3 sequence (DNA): TGTGCCAGCAGTTACCCCGCGGAGACCCAGTACTTC.

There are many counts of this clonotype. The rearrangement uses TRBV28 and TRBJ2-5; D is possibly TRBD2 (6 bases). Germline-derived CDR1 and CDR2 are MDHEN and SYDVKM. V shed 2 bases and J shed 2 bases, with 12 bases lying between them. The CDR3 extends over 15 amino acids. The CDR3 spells CASSLLGGNQETQYF. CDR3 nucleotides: TGTGCCAGCAGTTTACTGGGCGGGAATCAAGAGACCCAGTACTTC.

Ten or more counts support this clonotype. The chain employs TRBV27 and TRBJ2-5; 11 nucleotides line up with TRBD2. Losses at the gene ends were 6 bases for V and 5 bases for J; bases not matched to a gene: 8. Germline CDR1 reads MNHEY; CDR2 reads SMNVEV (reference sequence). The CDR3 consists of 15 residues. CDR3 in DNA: TGTGCCAGCAGGTTTAGCGGGAGGGGTAGGGAGACCCAGTACTTC. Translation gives CASRFSGRGRETQYF.

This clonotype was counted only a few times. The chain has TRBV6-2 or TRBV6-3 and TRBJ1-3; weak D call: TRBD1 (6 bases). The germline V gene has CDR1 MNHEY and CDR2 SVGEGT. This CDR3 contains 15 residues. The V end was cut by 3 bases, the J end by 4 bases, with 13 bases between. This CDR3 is CASSYRGGRGNTIYF. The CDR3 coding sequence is TGTGCCAGCAGTTATAGAGGGGGACGAGGAAACACCATATATTTT.

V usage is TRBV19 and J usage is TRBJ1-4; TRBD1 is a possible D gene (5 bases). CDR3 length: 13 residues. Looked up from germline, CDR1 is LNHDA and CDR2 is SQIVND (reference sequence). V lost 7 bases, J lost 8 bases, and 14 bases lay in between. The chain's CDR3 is CASTERGYEKLFF. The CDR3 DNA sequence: TGTGCCAGTACGGAGAGGGGATACGAAAAACTGTTTTTT.

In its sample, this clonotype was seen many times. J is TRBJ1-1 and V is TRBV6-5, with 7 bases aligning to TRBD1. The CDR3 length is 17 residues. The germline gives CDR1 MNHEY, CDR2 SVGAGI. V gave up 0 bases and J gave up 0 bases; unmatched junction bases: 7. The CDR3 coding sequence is TGTGCCAGCAGTTACTCGAGGGACAGCATATTGAACACTGAAGCTTTCTTT. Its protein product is CASSYSRDSILNTEAFF.

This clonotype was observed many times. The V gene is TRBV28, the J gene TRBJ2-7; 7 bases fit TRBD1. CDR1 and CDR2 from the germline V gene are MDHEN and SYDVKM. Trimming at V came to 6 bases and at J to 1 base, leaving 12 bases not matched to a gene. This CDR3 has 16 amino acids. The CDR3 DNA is TGTGCCAGCAGCGTAAATCAGCCAGGGGGTTCCTACGAGCAGTACTTC. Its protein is CASSVNQPGGSYEQYF.

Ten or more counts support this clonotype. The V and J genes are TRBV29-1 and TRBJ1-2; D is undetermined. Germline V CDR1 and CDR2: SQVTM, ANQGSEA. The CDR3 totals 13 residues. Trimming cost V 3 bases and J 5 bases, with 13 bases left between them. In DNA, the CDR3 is TGCAGCGTTGAGAGCGGGCGCGGTTATGGCTACACCTTC. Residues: CSVESGRGYGYTF.

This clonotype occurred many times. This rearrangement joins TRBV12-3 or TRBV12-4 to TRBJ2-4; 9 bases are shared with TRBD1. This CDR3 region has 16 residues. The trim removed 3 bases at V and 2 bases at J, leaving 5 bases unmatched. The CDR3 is CASSFLGTGTKNIQYF. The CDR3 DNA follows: TGTGCCAGCAGTTTCCTTGGGACAGGGACCAAAAACATTCAGTACTTC.